The 9 T cell receptor beta chains listed next were all sequenced from one sample in a study of T cell responses to AZD1222 COVID-19 vaccine. This table comes from immunoSEQ multiplex PCR, and its TCRdb copy is limited to in-frame clones, with some not included. The sample holds 150,000 to 160,000 clones; 88% are singletons and the top ten take more than 6.5%. This specimen consisted of peripheral blood, obtained after recovery from COVID-19. The receptors derive from an adult who had recovered from COVID-19.

The chain carries TRBV19 and TRBJ1-1; TRBD1 matches 8 bases. Germline loops: CDR1 LNHDA, CDR2 SQIVND (reference sequence). The CDR3 is 15 amino acids. V lost 3 bases, J lost 0 bases, and 3 bases stayed unmatched. In nucleotides, the CDR3 is TGTGCCAGTAGTATCCAGGGGGCCATGAACACTGAAGCTTTCTTT. Protein product: CASSIQGAMNTEAFF.

The chain joins TRBV4-1 to TRBJ1-1; D perhaps matches TRBD1 (6 bases). V shed 1 base and J shed 0 bases, with 18 bases lying between them. The germline CDR1 and CDR2 sequences are MGHRA and YSYEKL. The CDR3 is made up of 18 amino acids. This chain's CDR3 is CASSQGGRQGSMNTEAFF. CDR3 bases: TGCGCCAGCAGCCAAGGTGGCCGGCAGGGGAGTATGAACACTGAAGCTTTCTTT.

The chain is built from TRBV27 and TRBJ2-2; possible D gene TRBD1, 6 bases. Trimming left V 5 bases short and J 3 bases short, with 16 bases between. CDR3 size: 16 residues. In germline, CDR1 is MNHEY, CDR2 SMNVEV (reference sequence). CDR3 protein: CASSPTGPPYTGELFF. The CDR3 bases are TGTGCCAGCAGTCCAACAGGGCCACCTTACACCGGGGAGCTGTTTTTT.

The CDR3 here is CASSGGQGSNSPLHF. CDR3 coding DNA: TGCGCCAGCAGCGGCGGACAGGGGAGTAATTCACCCCTCCACTTT. The genes are TRBV5-1 and TRBJ1-6, with TRBD1 matching over 9 bases. The CDR3 spans 15 residues. CDR1 and CDR2 (germline): SGHRS, YFSETQ. Losses at the gene ends were 4 bases for V and 6 bases for J; bases not matched to a gene: 5.

The rearrangement links TRBV19 to TRBJ1-5; D gene uncertain. V lost 5 bases, J lost 1 base, and 9 bases lay in between. Germline V gives CDR1 LNHDA, CDR2 SQIVND (reference sequence). This CDR3 is built from 14 residues. The chain's CDR3 is CASSLGKSNQPQHF. DNA of the CDR3: TGTGCCAGTAGTTTGGGGAAGAGCAATCAGCCCCAGCATTTT.

This clone was seen a few times. This chain links TRBV18 with TRBJ1-5; 12 nucleotides line up with TRBD1. This CDR3 spans 19 amino acids. Germline V lookup: CDR1 KGHSH, CDR2 LQKENI. The J segment lost 2 bases and the V segment lost 3 bases, leaving 11 bases of the junction unmatched. The CDR3 DNA reads as TGTGCCAGCTCACCTACTACGGGACAGGGGGCGCCAGGCAATCAGCCCCAGCATTTT. It yields the protein CASSPTTGQGAPGNQPQHF. The full variable domain, rest sourced from reference TRBV18 and TRBJ1-5, is NAGVMQNPRHLVRRRGQEARLRCSPMKGHSHVYWYRQLPEEGLKFMVYLQKENIIDESGMPKERFSAEFPKEGPSILRIQQVVRGDSAAYFCASSPTTGQGAPGNQPQHFGDGTRLSIL.

The chain recombines TRBV4-1 with TRBJ2-7, with TRBD2 as a possible D gene (5 bases). Trimming stripped 1 base from V and 2 bases from J, with 9 bases between. This CDR3 contains 14 residues. Germline CDR1 reads MGHRA; CDR2 reads YSYEKL. The CDR3 here is CASSQVPGTYEQYF. CDR3 bases: TGCGCCAGCAGCCAAGTACCGGGAACCTACGAGCAGTACTTC.

This clone was recorded a few times. This chain joins TRBV4-2 and TRBJ1-1; no firm D call. This CDR3 is built from 15 residues. Between the trimmed V and J ends, which lost 4 bases and 1 base, there was a span of 13 bases. Germline V gives CDR1 LGHNA, CDR2 YNFKEQ. CDR3 protein: CASSRSPQENTEAFF. Here the CDR3 DNA reads TGTGCCAGCAGCCGCAGTCCCCAGGAGAACACTGAAGCTTTCTTT.

This chain joins TRBV29-1 and TRBJ1-1, with a tentative D call TRBD1 (5 bases). Germline CDR1 and CDR2: SQVTM and ANQGSEA. The length of the CDR3 is 14 residues. Trimming stripped 6 bases from V and 3 bases from J, with 17 bases between. DNA for the CDR3: TGCAGCGTGGACGGACGGTCGGGGGACACTGAAGCTTTCTTT. Residues: CSVDGRSGDTEAFF.